This T cell receptor (beta chain) was recorded in a study of T cell responses to AZD1222 COVID-19 vaccine. Overall study results and limits: Breadth and depth of Spike-specific TCRs rose after two AZD1222 doses. Repertoires were obtained solely post-peak T cell response.

Data came from immunoSEQ multiplex PCR; TCRdb stores just in-frame clones and leaves some out. The data show over 130,000 clones, approximately 94% seen once. Comment on this clone: The antigen is undetermined.

Between the trimmed V and J ends, which lost 4 bases and 2 bases, there was a span of 13 bases. The CDR3 spans 15 residues. Germline loops: CDR1 LGHNA, CDR2 YNFKEQ. The TCR sequence derives from an adult in good health. The chain couples TRBV4-2 to TRBJ2-3; D is uncertain. The sample was peripheral blood, taken on day 0 of AZD1222 vaccination. The CDR3 DNA sequence: TGTGCCAGCAGCCCATCGGACGGATACACAGATACGCAGTATTTT. Its protein is CASSPSDGYTDTQYF.